Listed below are T cell receptor beta chains from one sample, sequenced in a study of vaccination and CD4 T cells after COVID-19. These receptors have no known antigen. MiXCR, run by TCRdb on the PCR reads, gives a single entry per CDR3 protein. The data contain around 7,000 distinct CDR3 sequences, 35% to 50% of them singletons. The sequencing input was CD4+ T cells from blood, cultured in vitro. Receptors were obtained from a human donor in good health. Both conserved end residues are part of each CDR3. A D gene is named only where the DNA matches it firmly. A row's size may be missing; if present it is once, few, many or a size class.

V gene	J gene	CDR3 length	clone size	D gene	CDR3 DNA	CDR3 protein
TRBV12-3/TRBV12-4	TRBJ2-3	13	few	.	TGTGCCAGCAGTCCCAGGGTAGCAGATACGCAGTATTTT	CASSPRVADTQYF
TRBV10-3	TRBJ2-7	14	.	.	TGTGCCATCAGTGAGTCGAGGGGGGTAGACGAGCAGTACTTC	CAISESRGVDEQYF
TRBV2	TRBJ1-2	15	few	.	TGTGCCAGCAGTGAAGCCGAACGAGCAGGGATGGGCTACACCTTC	CASSEAERAGMGYTF
TRBV20-1	TRBJ1-2	13	few	TRBD1	TGCAGTGCTCCGACAGGGGTAGAGTATGGCTACACCTTC	CSAPTGVEYGYTF
TRBV12-3/TRBV12-4	TRBJ2-2	15	.	TRBD1	TGTGCCAGCTCTACGCGGACAGGGGACACCGGGGAGCTGTTTTTT	CASSTRTGDTGELFF
TRBV6-2/TRBV6-3	TRBJ2-1	20	.	TRBD2	TGTGCCAGCAGTTACTCAGTAGGGGTAGCGGGAGGGGCCTCCTACAATGAGCAGTTCTTC	CASSYSVGVAGGASYNEQFF
TRBV11-2	TRBJ2-7	14	.	.	TGTGCCAGCAGCTTAGAGCCGGGGGTCAACGAGCAGTACTTC	CASSLEPGVNEQYF
TRBV7-6	TRBJ2-5	16	.	TRBD1	TGTGCCAGCAGCTTAGCGGGTAGAGGGGGCGGGGAGACCCAGTACTTC	CASSLAGRGGGETQYF
TRBV20-1	TRBJ2-7	15	few	TRBD2	TGCAGTGCTAGACTAGCGGGGTTGCCCTCCTACGAGCAGTACTTC	CSARLAGLPSYEQYF
TRBV2	TRBJ2-1	14	.	.	TGTGCCAGCAGTGGTGGGGATTTTTGGGCCGATCAGTTCTTC	CASSGGDFWADQFF
TRBV7-9	TRBJ2-3	17	.	TRBD2	TGTGCCAGCTCGCCATCCGGGGGGGTACCCGGCTCAGATACGCAGTATTTT	CASSPSGGVPGSDTQYF
TRBV25-1	TRBJ2-1	14	.	.	TGTGCCAGCAGTGTGGGGAGCTCCTACAATGAGCAGTTCTTC	CASSVGSSYNEQFF
TRBV19	TRBJ2-6	16	.	.	TGTGCCAGTAGTTCACAGCTATCCTCTGGGGCCAACGTCCTGACTTTC	CASSSQLSSGANVLTF
TRBV2	TRBJ1-1	14	few	.	TGTGCCAGCGGCCGGCTTCAGGGACTTGGTGAAGCTTTCTTT	CASGRLQGLGEAFF
TRBV30	TRBJ2-7	13	once	TRBD1	TGTGCCTGGGGACAGGGGAGCTCCTACGAGCAGTACTTC	CAWGQGSSYEQYF
TRBV2	TRBJ1-1	15	.	TRBD1	TGTGCCAGCAGGGATACAGGGGGGGGGGTCACTGAAGCTTTCTTT	CASRDTGGGVTEAFF
TRBV25-1	TRBJ2-2	14	.	.	TGTGCCAGCAGTGTTGAGGTGAACACCGGGGAGCTGTTTTTT	CASSVEVNTGELFF
TRBV6-1	TRBJ2-7	15	few	.	TGTGCCAGCAGTGAAGTCACGGTAAGCTCCTACGAGCAGTACTTC	CASSEVTVSSYEQYF
TRBV30	TRBJ1-6	15	few	TRBD1	TGTGCCTGGAGTGGGTTCGACAGGGGCCATTCACCCCTCCACTTT	CAWSGFDRGHSPLHF
TRBV30	TRBJ2-1	15	.	.	TGTGCCTGGAGTGTACAGGGAGGTTCCTACAATGAGCAGTTCTTC	CAWSVQGGSYNEQFF
TRBV10-3	TRBJ2-3	14	.	.	TGTGCCGCCCAGGGAAGGGGGGGCGGGGATACGCAGTATTTT	CAAQGRGGGDTQYF
TRBV20-1	TRBJ2-3	14	.	.	TGCAGTGCTGAGGACACTTCTAGCACAGATACGCAGTATTTT	CSAEDTSSTDTQYF
TRBV19	TRBJ2-5	13	few	TRBD1	TGTGCCAGTAGCCGACAGGGATGGGAGACCCAGTACTTC	CASSRQGWETQYF
TRBV2	TRBJ1-1	13	few	TRBD1	TGTGCCAGCAGAAGGACAGGTAATACTGAAGCTTTCTTT	CASRRTGNTEAFF
TRBV7-6	TRBJ2-5	13	.	.	TGTGCCAGCAGTTTAGGGTTATCGGAGACCCAGTACTTC	CASSLGLSETQYF
TRBV28	TRBJ1-1	21	.	.	TGTGCCAGCAGTACCGGCCTATCCCTCTCCCTAAGGAGGACGGTGAACACTGAAGCTTTCTTT	CASSTGLSLSLRRTVNTEAFF
TRBV6-1	TRBJ2-5	14	few	TRBD2	TGTGCCAGCAGCCTACTAGCGGCCCAAGAGACCCAGTACTTC	CASSLLAAQETQYF
TRBV27	TRBJ1-2	15	.	.	TGTGCCAGCAAGGAAAGCGGCCTAGGCAGCTATGGCTACACCTTC	CASKESGLGSYGYTF
TRBV2	TRBJ1-1	15	.	.	TGTGCCAGCAGCGGATCCTTAGGGGAGAACACTGAAGCTTTCTTT	CASSGSLGENTEAFF
TRBV5-4	TRBJ2-2	16	.	.	TGTGCCAGCAGCCCCGCCCCGGGAGTGGACACCGGGGAGCTGTTTTTT	CASSPAPGVDTGELFF
TRBV6-5	TRBJ1-2	18	few	.	TGTGCCAGCAGTTACTCGATTGTCCAGGCGAATCGCGACTATGGCTACACCTTC	CASSYSIVQANRDYGYTF
TRBV7-2	TRBJ1-1	16	once	TRBD1	TGTGCCAGCAGCTTCAACCATGGACAGGGATTGACTGAAGCTTTCTTT	CASSFNHGQGLTEAFF
TRBV20-1	TRBJ2-5	15	few	TRBD2	TGCAGTGCTAGCCCAGCGGGGGGCCGCCAAGAGACCCAGTACTTC	CSASPAGGRQETQYF
TRBV7-9	TRBJ1-5	14	few	.	TGTGCCAGCAGCGTGGGGTATAGCAATCAGCCCCAGCATTTT	CASSVGYSNQPQHF
TRBV29-1	TRBJ2-2	13	.	.	TGCAGCGTGAAGACGGGGAACACCGGGGAGCTGTTTTTT	CSVKTGNTGELFF
TRBV28	TRBJ1-6	13	.	.	TGTGCCAGCAGCCCCGATCACAATTCACCCCTCCACTTT	CASSPDHNSPLHF
TRBV20-1	TRBJ2-5	15	.	.	TGCAGTGCTAGAGATGGGCAGTCTATCCAAGAGACCCAGTACTTC	CSARDGQSIQETQYF
TRBV6-5	TRBJ2-1	14	.	.	TGTGCCAGCAGTTACTCGATATGGGGCGGGGAGCAGTTCTTC	CASSYSIWGGEQFF
TRBV29-1	TRBJ2-7	15	.	.	TGCAGCGTCTCCGTGGGAGGCGATAGCTCCTACGAGCAGTACTTC	CSVSVGGDSSYEQYF
TRBV27	TRBJ2-1	14	.	.	TGTGCCAGCAGTCCTCCGACCTTCGGAGATGAGCAGTTCTTC	CASSPPTFGDEQFF
TRBV6-5	TRBJ2-7	14	.	TRBD1	TGTGCCAGCTGTTCCGGGACAGGGGGCTACGAGCAGTACTTC	CASCSGTGGYEQYF
TRBV10-1	TRBJ2-7	13	.	.	TGCGCCAGCAGTGAGCAAGGGAACTACGAGCAGTACTTC	CASSEQGNYEQYF
TRBV15	TRBJ2-2	18	.	.	TGTGCCACCAGCAGTCCTTCTTTCCCCCAGGGTGGGACCGGGGAGCTGTTTTTT	CATSSPSFPQGGTGELFF
TRBV2	TRBJ2-2	14	.	.	TGTGCCAGTACCAGGGCAAGAAGCGCCGGGGAGCTGTTTTTT	CASTRARSAGELFF
TRBV7-2	TRBJ1-1	13	.	.	TGTGCCAGCGGAATGGGAGTTAATGGTGAAGCTTTCTTT	CASGMGVNGEAFF
TRBV4-1	TRBJ1-5	16	few	TRBD1	TGCGCCAGCAGCCAATTTCAAGGGACAGCTAATCAGCCCCAGCATTTT	CASSQFQGTANQPQHF
TRBV10-2	TRBJ2-7	15	once	TRBD2	TGCGCCAGCAGTGTTGGTCTAGCGGGGACATACGAGCAGTACTTC	CASSVGLAGTYEQYF
TRBV5-4	TRBJ2-5	14	.	.	TGTGCCAGCAGCTTAGGAGGGAGTGGGGAGACCCAGTACTTC	CASSLGGSGETQYF
TRBV6-2/TRBV6-3	TRBJ1-3	14	.	.	TGTGCCAGCAGTCGGGACTCCTCTGGAAACACCATATATTTT	CASSRDSSGNTIYF
TRBV19	TRBJ2-3	14	.	.	TGTGCCAGTCGGGGATACCAAAGCACAGATACGCAGTATTTT	CASRGYQSTDTQYF
TRBV2	TRBJ2-3	14	.	TRBD2	TGTGCCAGCATCGCTGCGGGGGTTTGGGATACGCAGTATTTT	CASIAAGVWDTQYF
TRBV20-1	TRBJ2-7	14	.	TRBD2	TGCAGTGCTAGAGATTCGACTAGCGGGTACGAGCAGTACTTC	CSARDSTSGYEQYF
TRBV7-8	TRBJ2-1	16	few	.	TGTGCCAGCAGCTCCAGCCGACAGAGCTCCTACAATGAGCAGTTCTTC	CASSSSRQSSYNEQFF
TRBV6-1	TRBJ1-1	14	.	TRBD1	TGTGCCAGCAGAGACAGGGACTTGAACACTGAAGCTTTCTTT	CASRDRDLNTEAFF
TRBV7-8	TRBJ1-1	14	.	.	TGTGCCAGCAGCTTAGGGACAGCGAACACTGAAGCTTTCTTT	CASSLGTANTEAFF
TRBV28	TRBJ1-2	13	.	TRBD1	TGTGCCAGCAGCCTCGGGACAGGGCCTGGCTACACCTTC	CASSLGTGPGYTF
TRBV6-1	TRBJ1-4	14	few	TRBD1	TGTGCCAGCAGTCCCCGGGACAGGGACGAAAAACTGTTTTTT	CASSPRDRDEKLFF
TRBV15	TRBJ2-3	17	.	TRBD2	TGTGCCACCAGCAGCCACCAAGCGGGGGTGCTCACAGATACGCAGTATTTT	CATSSHQAGVLTDTQYF
TRBV6-2/TRBV6-3	TRBJ1-2	12	.	TRBD1	TGTGCCAGCAGTACGACAGGGCATGGCTACACCTTC	CASSTTGHGYTF